Listed below are T cell receptor beta chains from one sample, sequenced in a study of blood T cell repertoires in COVID-19. Only in-frame clones appear in the TCRdb table, and some are missing; sequencing was by immunoSEQ multiplex PCR. Of 84,000 or so clones in the sample, approximately 78% are singletons; the top ten hold about 12%. Sequencing was done on a sample of peripheral blood. These receptors all come from a human donor in a cohort sampled during active COVID-19. CDR3s include the opening cysteine and the closing phenylalanine or tryptophan. The order of the fields is CDR3 length, J gene, V gene, CDR3 protein.

15 TRBJ2-1 TRBV11-2 CASSPGTGEYNEQFF
14 TRBJ2-7 TRBV18 CASSPGRITYEQYF
14 TRBJ1-2 TRBV28 CASSYPGTDYGYTF
15 TRBJ2-4 TRBV7-2 CASSLRYSGQNIQYF
17 TRBJ2-6 TRBV9 CASSVAGTNSGANVLTF
13 TRBJ1-1 TRBV7-2 CASSLAEGSEAFF
15 TRBJ2-2 TRBV7-2 CASSQLSSYTGELFF
17 TRBJ2-1 TRBV4-3 CASSQAAGGQGWNEQFF
14 TRBJ2-7 TRBV7-8 CASSLQGAGYEQYF
14 TRBJ2-3 TRBV7-2 CASSGQGMADTQYF